This note documents a single T cell receptor beta chain sequence. The data originate from a study of T cell changes during pregnancy in multiple sclerosis. Method: immunoSEQ multiplex PCR; TCRdb's copy keeps in-frame clones and lacks some. The sample has about 48,000 clones; approximately 93% are singletons. This CDR3 spans 14 amino acids. Germline V gene data show CDR1 as LNHNV and CDR2 as YYDKDF (reference sequence). The V end was cut by 0 bases, the J end by 1 base, with 6 bases between. This TCR was recovered from a female donor with multiple sclerosis, enrolled in a pregnancy study. The chain has TRBV15 and TRBJ2-5; no clear D gene. The sample here was CD4+ T cells from peripheral blood mononuclear cells, taken in the first trimester of pregnancy. This CDR3 reads CATSRDPSQETQYF. The CDR3 nucleotides are TGTGCCACCAGCAGAGATCCTAGCCAAGAGACCCAGTACTTC.